The clone carrying this T cell receptor beta chain was seen at least ten times. The target antigen is unknown. This sample is drawn from a study of T-cell reconstitution after alpha-beta-depleted transplantation in children. General observations from the study: Recipient T cells and thymic progenitors that survived gave rise to the high TCRbeta diversity observed at day 60 in some patients. At the one-year point after transplant, T-cell counts and TCRbeta diversity were found to come mostly from T cells that had been newly produced. At around two months after transplant, the alpha-beta T cells were reportedly derived from several hundred expanded clones that came from non-depleted graft cells.

V dropped 2 bases and J dropped 1 base, with 9 bases sitting between them. Per the germline V gene, CDR1 is MNHEY and CDR2 is SVGEGT. The CDR3 runs 14 residues. During its preparation, the TCRbeta library received unique molecular identifiers. TCRdb re-called the PCR reads through MiXCR, storing one row per CDR3 protein. The profile covers 200,000 to 250,000 distinct CDR3 sequences, with 6.5% to 10% appearing a single time and approximately 6.3% taken by the ten largest. V gene TRBV6-2 or TRBV6-3 combines with J gene TRBJ2-7; D is unclear. This sequence originates from a male patient aged 10 to 17 who had a stem cell transplant for acute lymphoblastic leukemia, so the T cells may come from the graft donor. The sample was PBMCs, mostly from graft donor cells, taken 180 days after TCRalphabeta/CD19-depleted stem cell transplant. Here the CDR3 reads CASSYGSSSYEQYF. CDR3 sequence (DNA): TGTGCCAGCAGTTACGGCAGTTCGTCCTACGAGCAGTACTTC.